The 13 T cell receptor beta chains listed next were all sequenced from one sample in a study of shared clonotypes between healthy human individuals (TCRdb year 2020). Receptors were amplified or captured by the immunoSEQ multiplex PCR assay. TCRdb obtained this table from immuneACCESS and retained in-frame rearrangements with V and J assigned. These tables miss some clones; where compared with another copy, unresolved V genes account for less than half of the shortfall, and the remainder is unexplained. Present in this sample are more than 1 million clones, about 80% of which were seen just once. The biggest ten clones account for about 0.52% of the sample. Sequencing input: memory CD4+ T cells from PBMCs. The sample's cell subset or site label, decoded: CD45RA-negative fraction. The receptors originated from a young man in good health. Some clones in this sample may be carry-over from other donors' samples.

The sample holds a few counts of this clone. The genes are TRBV28 and TRBJ1-1, with 8 bases identical to TRBD1. CDR1 is MDHEN, CDR2 SYDVKM, per germline. Germline trimming cut 6 bases from V and 5 bases from J; bases unmatched to any gene: 8. CDR3 length equals 14 residues. The CDR3 sequence: CASRPQGARTEAFF. For the CDR3, the DNA is TGTGCCAGCAGACCCCAGGGGGCGAGAACTGAAGCTTTCTTT.

This clone was seen a few times. CDR3 sequence (DNA): TGTGCCAGCAGTGAATTAAGGGGGGAAACTGAAGCTTTCTTT. Its protein is CASSELRGETEAFF. This chain connects TRBV6-1 to TRBJ1-1; perhaps TRBD1 as D (6 bases). Trimming shortened V by 2 bases and J by 5 bases, and 12 bases separated the two germline ends. Germline V gene sequence: CDR1 MNHNS, CDR2 SASEGT. There are 14 residues in the CDR3.

Points on this clone: Other DNA sequences within the sample encode an identical CDR3. The chain joins TRBV7-2 to TRBJ2-7; D may be TRBD1 or TRBD2 (5 bases each). This CDR3 is 13 amino acids long. V lost 4 bases and J lost 4, with 11 bases in between. Per the germline V gene, CDR1 is SGHTA and CDR2 is FQGNSA. Here the CDR3 DNA reads TGTGCCAGCAGCTCGGGACCGAGGTACGAGCAGTACTTC. Its translation: CASSSGPRYEQYF.

The rearrangement joins TRBV18 to TRBJ2-1; 7 bases align to TRBD1. The length of the CDR3 is 16 residues. Trimming removed 6 bases from V and 0 bases from J; junction bases left unmatched: 8. Germline CDR1 and CDR2: KGHSH and LQKENI. As DNA, the CDR3 is TGTGCCAGCTCGCATAGGGACAGAAGCTCCTACAATGAGCAGTTCTTC. It translates to CASSHRDRSSYNEQFF.

This clone was seen only once. The rearrangement links TRBV16 to TRBJ1-1; D not resolved. The length of the CDR3 is 16 residues. Germline lookup yields CDR1 KGHSY and CDR2 FQNENV. V dropped 1 base and J dropped 0 bases, with 12 bases sitting between them. CDR3 DNA: TGTGCCAGCAGCCAATTTTCATCTTTTATGAACACTGAAGCTTTCTTT. Amino acids: CASSQFSSFMNTEAFF.

The rearrangement uses TRBV7-2 and TRBJ2-2, with 10 bases lining up with TRBD1. The germline gives CDR1 SGHTA, CDR2 FQGNSA. The J segment lost 7 bases and the V segment lost 1 base, leaving 9 bases of the junction unmatched. The CDR3 length is 17 residues. CDR3 coding DNA: TGTGCCAGCAGCTTAGTGGGACAGGGGAGTTGGGGCGGGGAGCTGTTTTTT. Its protein product is CASSLVGQGSWGGELFF.

The chain recombines TRBV28 with TRBJ1-2; D remains ambiguous. V lost 3 bases, J lost 3 bases, and 17 bases lay in between. The germline gives CDR1 MDHEN, CDR2 SYDVKM. The CDR3 is 16 residues long. Written as DNA, the CDR3 is TGTGCCAGCAGTTTCCTAGGGCCCGCGATGGACTATGGCTACACCTTC. Amino acids: CASSFLGPAMDYGYTF.

Details on this clone: Different DNA sequences within this sample yield the same CDR3. This rearrangement joins TRBV7-8 to TRBJ2-7; TRBD2 is a possible D gene (5 bases). The V and J ends lost 0 bases and 2 bases respectively, with 5 bases between them. The CDR3 contains 13 residues. The germline CDR1 and CDR2 sequences are SGHVS and FQNEAQ. As DNA, the CDR3 is TGTGCCAGCAGCTTAGCCGGGACCTACGAGCAGTACTTC. This encodes CASSLAGTYEQYF.

The CDR3 coding sequence is TGTGCCAGCAGCCGGACAGGGGGAAACACTGAAGCTTTCTTT. It is translated as CASSRTGGNTEAFF. The gene calls are TRBV11-3 and TRBJ1-1; 10 bases fit TRBD1. V shed 5 bases and J 2 bases; nucleotides not matched to a gene: 2. The CDR3 contains 14 residues. The V gene's germline CDR1 is SGHNT and CDR2 YENEEA. Using reference TRBV11-3 and TRBJ1-1 for the parts outside the CDR3, the full variable domain is EAGVVQSPRYKIIEKKQPVAFWCNPISGHNTLYWYLQNLGQGPELLIRYENEEAVDDSQLPKDRFSAERLKGVDSTLKIQPAELGDSAVYLCASSRTGGNTEAFFGQGTRLTVV.

V and J are TRBV5-4 and TRBJ1-1; D call uncertain. Deletions cut 4 bases from V and 3 bases from J, with 10 bases between. Per the germline V gene, CDR1 is SGHNT and CDR2 is YYREEE (reference sequence). The CDR3 loop spans 13 amino acids. Here the CDR3 reads CASSTRAHTEAFF. The CDR3 bases are TGTGCCAGCAGCACTCGGGCTCACACTGAAGCTTTCTTT.

V gene TRBV5-1 combines with J gene TRBJ2-5; D gene ambiguous. Germline values: CDR1 SGHRS, CDR2 YFSETQ. The CDR3 is made up of 11 amino acids. Trimming pared 5 bases from V and 3 bases from J, leaving 5 bases between. CDR3 sequence reads: CASREKETQYF. The CDR3 nucleotides are TGCGCCAGCAGGGAGAAAGAGACCCAGTACTTC. Drawing the rest from reference TRBV5-1 and TRBJ2-5, the complete variable domain is KAGVTQTPRYLIKTRGQQVTLSCSPISGHRSVSWYQQTPGQGLQFLFEYFSETQRNKGNFPGRFSGRQFSNSRSEMNVSTLELGDSALYLCASREKETQYFGPGTRLLVL.

This clone has only one observation. V and J are TRBV5-1 and TRBJ1-4; D remains ambiguous. CDR3 length equals 15 residues. Per germline, CDR1 SGHRS and CDR2 YFSETQ. V gave up 0 bases and J gave up 7 bases, with 13 bases separating them. The CDR3 nucleotides are TGCGCCAGCAGCTTGGCCTTCGGCAAGGGTGAAAAACTGTTTTTT. It yields the protein CASSLAFGKGEKLFF. Full variable domain (missing parts from reference TRBV5-1 and TRBJ1-4): KAGVTQTPRYLIKTRGQQVTLSCSPISGHRSVSWYQQTPGQGLQFLFEYFSETQRNKGNFPGRFSGRQFSNSRSEMNVSTLELGDSALYLCASSLAFGKGEKLFFGSGTQLSVL.

This clone was counted once. The J gene is TRBJ1-2, the V gene TRBV6-6, with a possible D match to TRBD1 (5 bases). CDR1 and CDR2 (germline): MNHNY, SVGAGI (reference sequence). Trimming stripped 8 bases from V and 3 bases from J, with 13 bases between. The CDR3 is 13 residues long. The CDR3: CASVTGYHYGYTF. Written as DNA, the CDR3 is TGTGCCAGCGTCACAGGTTACCACTATGGCTACACCTTC.